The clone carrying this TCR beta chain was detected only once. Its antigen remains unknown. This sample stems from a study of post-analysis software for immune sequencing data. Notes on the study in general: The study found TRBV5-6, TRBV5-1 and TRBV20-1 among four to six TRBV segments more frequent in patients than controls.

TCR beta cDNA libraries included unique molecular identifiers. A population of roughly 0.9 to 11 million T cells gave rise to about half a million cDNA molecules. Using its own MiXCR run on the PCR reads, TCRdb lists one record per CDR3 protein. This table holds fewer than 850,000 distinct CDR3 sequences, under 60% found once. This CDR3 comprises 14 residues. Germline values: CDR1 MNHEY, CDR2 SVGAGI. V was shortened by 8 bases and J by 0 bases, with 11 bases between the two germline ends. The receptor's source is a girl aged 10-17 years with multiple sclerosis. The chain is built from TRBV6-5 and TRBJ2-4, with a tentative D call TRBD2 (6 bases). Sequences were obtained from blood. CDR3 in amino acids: CASGNSGAKNIQYF. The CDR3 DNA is TGTGCCAGCGGGAATAGCGGAGCCAAAAACATTCAGTACTTC.